A single T cell receptor (beta chain) is shown here with its context. Its antigen is currently not known. The input lacks base qualities; no much larger clone sits a single base away. According to the study, the label for this sample's time point signals: blood from clinic visit 5 months post-surgery; TSC patient then seizure free. The surgery cases with the highest brain T cell transcript signatures were chosen for TCR beta chain sequencing of brain tissue, and also of blood when blood was available. Before surgery, patients had received at least one anti-epileptic drug. The TCR-sequenced patients were children whose drug-resistant epilepsy was caused by tuberous sclerosis complex, focal cortical dysplasia, Rasmussen encephalitis or hemimegalencephaly. The Monarch genomic DNA purification kit was used to extract bulk genomic DNA from unsorted brain tissue and whole blood. Taken from the germline V gene (reference sequence), the CDR1 and CDR2 loops are GTSNPN and SVGIG. V and J are trimmed by 3 bases and 4 bases, and the gene matches miss 3 bases of the junction. The CDR3 has 13 amino acids, counting the end cysteine and phenylalanine. Just the 39-base CDR3 DNA is kept, in frame starting at base 1.

TCR beta chain sequences were generated from genomic DNA using the immunoSEQ assay. As for how the authors treated the data: CDR3 sequences not starting with the conserved framework cysteine at position 104 were manually removed. Clonality was calculated as one minus the normalized Shannon's Diversity Index, with values ranging from 0 (maximal diversity) to 1 (oligoclonal). To check whether a given CDR3 had different frequencies in two samples, for example brain versus blood, chi-squared comparison-of-proportions tests were used. Public clonotypes were found through immuneACCESS searches, while the VDJdb browser was used to judge similarity to known antiviral clonotypes. As stored in TCRdb, this immuneACCESS dataset retains in-frame rearrangements with V and J assigned. A fraction of the clones does not appear; measured against another copy, unresolved V genes explain less than half of the discrepancy, and the remainder lacks a known reason. D and trimming come from the DNA, and the V and J calls and clone size come from that table. The table for this sample lists about 340,000 clones; 93% of them were counted only once. The biggest ten clones account for roughly 5.7% of the sample.

This record belongs to a study of brain T cells in children with intractable seizures (dated by TCRdb to the early 2020s). Regarding the research as a whole: As a first screen for immune gene transcripts, resected brain tissue from 40 to 60 pediatric epilepsy surgery cases was run on a NanoString immunology panel. Eight of the 12 selected surgery cases also had pre-surgery blood sequenced, which left four cases with brain tissue only.

The study at large found these results: Viral specificity was inferred solely from CDR3 sequence similarity, and the HCMV serostatus of the patients was not known. Because sequencing depth was different between pre-surgery and post-surgery blood, clones absent from the pre-surgery sample may reflect undersampling.

This material consisted of peripheral blood, taken more than 4 months after surgery. The chain links TRBV30 with TRBJ2-3; a stretch of 8 junction bases matches TRBD2. The origin of this receptor is a boy younger than two with tuberous sclerosis and intractable seizures. The sequence in DNA is TGTGCCTGGAGGGCGGGAGGCCCAGATACGCAGTATTTT. It codes for CAWRAGGPDTQYF.